This T cell receptor beta chain was profiled in a study of T cell repertoires in cytomegalovirus infection. Across the whole study: Both a matching HLA type and CMV infection were indicated by public TCR beta signatures. The study's findings and limits: Ex vivo, HLA-C-restricted CMV-specific TCR beta clonotypes prevailed over the rest of the response.

TCRdb fed the reads into MiXCR, producing one record per CDR3 protein. The table includes 90,000 to 110,000 distinct CDR3 sequences, under 30% detected once. Details on this clonotype: Antigen unknown.

The sample here was CD8+ T cells from cultured PBMCs, taken from culture after CMV antigen stimulation. The clonotype was recovered from a human donor in good health (CMV status not recorded). Some clones in this sample may be carry-over from other donors' samples.

The chain's CDR3 is CASSGTSGESDTQYF. DNA for the CDR3: TGTGCCAGCAGCGGGACTAGCGGGGAATCAGATACGCAGTATTTT. The chain combines TRBV7-6 with TRBJ2-3; 13 bases are a match to TRBD2. The germline CDR1 and CDR2 sequences are SGHVS and FNYEAQ. The junction had 3 bases not matched to a gene; V was cut back by 5 bases and J by 4 bases. This CDR3 is built from 15 residues.